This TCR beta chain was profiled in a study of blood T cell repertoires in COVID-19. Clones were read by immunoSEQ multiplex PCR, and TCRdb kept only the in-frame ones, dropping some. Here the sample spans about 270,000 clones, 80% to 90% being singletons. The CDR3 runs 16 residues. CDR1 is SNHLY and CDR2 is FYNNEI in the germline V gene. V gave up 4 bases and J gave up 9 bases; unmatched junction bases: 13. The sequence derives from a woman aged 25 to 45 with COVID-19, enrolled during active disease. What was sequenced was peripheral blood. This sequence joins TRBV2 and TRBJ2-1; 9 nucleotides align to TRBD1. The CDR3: CASSVARGQGGGEQFF. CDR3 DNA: TGTGCCAGCAGTGTTGCCAGGGGACAGGGAGGGGGTGAGCAGTTCTTC.